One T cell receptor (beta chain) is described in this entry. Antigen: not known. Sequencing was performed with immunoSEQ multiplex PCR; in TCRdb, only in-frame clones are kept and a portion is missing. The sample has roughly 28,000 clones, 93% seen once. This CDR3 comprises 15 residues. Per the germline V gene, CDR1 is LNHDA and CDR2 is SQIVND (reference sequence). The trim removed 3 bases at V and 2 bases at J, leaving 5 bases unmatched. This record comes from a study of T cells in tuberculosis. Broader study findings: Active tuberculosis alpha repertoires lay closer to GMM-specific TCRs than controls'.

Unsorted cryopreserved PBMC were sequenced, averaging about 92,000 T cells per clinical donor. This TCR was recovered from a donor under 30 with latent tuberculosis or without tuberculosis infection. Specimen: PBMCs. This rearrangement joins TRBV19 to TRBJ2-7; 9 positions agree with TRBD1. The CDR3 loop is CASSMTGGATYEQYF. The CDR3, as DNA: TGTGCCAGTAGTATGACAGGGGGGGCCACCTACGAGCAGTACTTC.